Listed here is a single TCR beta chain. Sequencing was performed with immunoSEQ multiplex PCR; in TCRdb, only in-frame clones are kept and a portion is missing. This sample has about 47,000 clones, with roughly 80% found just once. These data originate in a study of blood T cell repertoires in COVID-19. Study details: From T cells, B-cell-depleted T cells, or PBMCs came the material, which was cDNA or gDNA.

In germline, CDR1 is SEHNR, CDR2 FQNEAQ (reference sequence). The V gene end was trimmed by 4 bases and the J gene end by 10 bases; junction bases not matched to a gene: 7. This CDR3 region has 15 residues. This sequence was found in a man aged 45-65 years with acute or convalescent COVID-19. What was sequenced was peripheral blood. This chain joins TRBV7-9 and TRBJ2-1; 13 nucleotides agree with TRBD2. CDR3 loop: CASSSWTSGSLEQFF. For the CDR3, the DNA is TGTGCCAGCAGCTCCTGGACTAGCGGGAGCCTCGAGCAGTTCTTC.